The rows below give T cell receptor beta chains drawn from one sample of a study of regulatory T cells in long-lasting Graves disease. TCRdb reprocessed the multiplex PCR reads via MiXCR and lists one record per CDR3 protein. The table shows 500,000 or so distinct CDR3 sequences, with about 16% occurring only once. These data were likewise used in another study, on T cells in Graves' hyperthyroidism and ophthalmopathy.

Source: peripheral blood mononuclear cells (PBMCs), taken at new diagnosis, from a patient treated with antithyroid drugs. All receptors derive from a woman in her forties or fifties with Graves disease. Both conserved end residues are part of each CDR3. Fields, in order: V gene, D gene, J gene, clone size, CDR3 length, CDR3 DNA, CDR3 protein. A D gene is named only where the DNA matches it firmly. Rows may omit the clone size; those that give it use once, few, many or a size class.

TRBV12-3/TRBV12-4,-,TRBJ1-2,-,13,TGTGCCAGCAGTTTAACCCAGGGGTTTGGCTACACCTTC,CASSLTQGFGYTF
TRBV27,-,TRBJ1-1,many,13,TGTGCCAGCAGTTTAACTTCGGGTCGAACAGCTTTCTTT,CASSLTSGRTAFF
TRBV11-3,-,TRBJ2-1,few,14,TGTGCCAGCAGCTTCGACAGGCTTAGGGATGAGCAGTTCTTC,CASSFDRLRDEQFF
TRBV3-1,-,TRBJ2-1,many,13,TGTGCCAGCAGCCAAGCCCAACAGGGTGGGCAGTTCTTC,CASSQAQQGGQFF
TRBV5-1,-,TRBJ1-2,many,14,TGCGCCAGCAGCTTGGGACAGGCCACATATGGCTACACCTTC,CASSLGQATYGYTF
TRBV5-1,-,TRBJ2-2,many,18,TGCGCCAGCAGCTTGGCTGCTCAGTCGATCGTAGCCACCGGGGAGCTGTTTTTT,CASSLAAQSIVATGELFF
TRBV7-9,-,TRBJ1-4,-,13,TGTGCTCTGGAAGGGCAGGGTTTACGGAAACTGTTTTTT,CALEGQGLRKLFF
TRBV7-9,TRBD2,TRBJ2-7,many,14,TGTGCCAGCAGCAGTAGCGGGGGGTGGTACGAGCAGTACTTC,CASSSSGGWYEQYF
TRBV30,-,TRBJ1-2,-,14,TGTGCCTCCCCGAAGGGAGGGGGGAACTATGGCTACACCTTC,CASPKGGGNYGYTF
TRBV18,TRBD1,TRBJ2-1,many,16,TGTGCCAGCTCACTAAACTTCCGGACAGGGGGGAATGAGCAGTTCTTC,CASSLNFRTGGNEQFF
TRBV12-5,TRBD1,TRBJ2-2,many,15,TGTGCTAGTGGCCCGACAGGGAAGAACACCGGGGAGCTGTTTTTT,CASGPTGKNTGELFF
TRBV30,-,TRBJ1-2,few,13,TGTGCCTGGAGGGTACAGCTAAACTATGGCTACACCTTC,CAWRVQLNYGYTF
TRBV3-1,-,TRBJ1-2,few,13,TGTGCCAGCAGCCAAGTGTCAGGATTGGGCTACACCTTC,CASSQVSGLGYTF
TRBV11-2,TRBD1,TRBJ2-1,many,19,TGTGCCAGCAGCTTAGTGTGGTCAGGGGGAGAGGTAGGCTACAATGAGCAGTTCTTC,CASSLVWSGGEVGYNEQFF
TRBV7-6,TRBD1,TRBJ1-5,many,16,TGTGCCAGCAGACCTCAGGGGGGGAGTCGCAATCAGCCCCAGCATTTT,CASRPQGGSRNQPQHF
TRBV28,-,TRBJ2-1,many,14,TGTGCCAGCAGTCACCTCAGGCACTACAATGAGCAGTTCTTC,CASSHLRHYNEQFF
TRBV3-1,TRBD2,TRBJ2-7,few,14,TGTGCCAGCAGCCATGGGGGGGGGAGTCAGGAGCAGTACTTC,CASSHGGGSQEQYF
TRBV10-3,-,TRBJ1-4,few,15,TGTGCCATCAGTGAGTCACAGAGCGCGGGTGAAAAACTGTTTTTT,CAISESQSAGEKLFF
TRBV5-6,-,TRBJ2-7,many,13,TGTGCCAGCAGCTTTTCTACAGAGGGCGAGCAGTACTTC,CASSFSTEGEQYF
TRBV12-3/TRBV12-4,-,TRBJ2-3,many,13,TGTGCCAGCAGTTTGCGACAGCCAGATACGCAGTATTTT,CASSLRQPDTQYF
TRBV12-3/TRBV12-4,TRBD2,TRBJ2-1,many,13,TGTGCCAGCAGTCCAAGCGGGGACGGGGAGCAGTTCTTC,CASSPSGDGEQFF
TRBV7-8,-,TRBJ2-3,many,17,TGTGCCAGCAGCACCGCATTGTGGGACAAAGGCACAGATACGCAGTATTTT,CASSTALWDKGTDTQYF
TRBV18,TRBD1,TRBJ1-2,few,16,TGTGCCAGCTCACCCCCGGGACAGGGCTATAACTATGGCTACACCTTC,CASSPPGQGYNYGYTF
TRBV2,TRBD1,TRBJ2-2,many,16,TGTGCCAGCAGTGAAATGGGACAGACAATCACCGGGGAGCTGTTTTTT,CASSEMGQTITGELFF
TRBV5-4,-,TRBJ2-3,few,14,TGTGCCAGCAGCCGGACGACCTTATCAGATACGCAGTATTTT,CASSRTTLSDTQYF
TRBV29-1,-,TRBJ1-1,many,16,TGCAGCGTTGAAGATCTCTGGGGGGCGCTTGACACTGAAGCTTTCTTT,CSVEDLWGALDTEAFF
TRBV28,TRBD1,TRBJ2-7,many,17,TGTGCCAGCAGTTCCTCCCTGGACAGGGCCAGAACCTACGAGCAGTACTTC,CASSSSLDRARTYEQYF
TRBV6-2/TRBV6-3,-,TRBJ2-7,-,13,TGTGCCAGCACCCGTACAATCACCTACGAGCAGTACTTC,CASTRTITYEQYF